Included here is one T cell receptor (beta chain) sequence, with context. CDR3 size: 13 residues. Per the germline V gene, CDR1 is SEHNR and CDR2 is FQNEAQ (reference sequence). V lost 1 base to trimming and J lost 6 bases, with 9 bases between them. The record originates from a study of blood T cell repertoires in COVID-19. Study as a whole: From the United States, Italy and Spain came samples of acute and convalescent COVID-19. T cells, B-cell-depleted T cells, or PBMCs provided the cDNA or gDNA that served as material.

Original processing notes: Amplification from reference gene primers served as the basis for estimated nucleated cell counts. Method: immunoSEQ multiplex PCR; TCRdb's copy keeps in-frame clones and lacks some. That table gives V, J and clone size, and the DNA gave D and trimming. The sample records roughly 76,000 clones, around 87% being singletons. The specimen was peripheral blood. The rearrangement uses TRBV7-9 and TRBJ1-2, with D unresolved. The sequence derives from a woman older than 75 with active or convalescent COVID-19. The CDR3 sequence is CASSLELVHGYTF. CDR3 DNA sequence: TGTGCCAGCAGCTTAGAGCTGGTACATGGCTACACCTTC.